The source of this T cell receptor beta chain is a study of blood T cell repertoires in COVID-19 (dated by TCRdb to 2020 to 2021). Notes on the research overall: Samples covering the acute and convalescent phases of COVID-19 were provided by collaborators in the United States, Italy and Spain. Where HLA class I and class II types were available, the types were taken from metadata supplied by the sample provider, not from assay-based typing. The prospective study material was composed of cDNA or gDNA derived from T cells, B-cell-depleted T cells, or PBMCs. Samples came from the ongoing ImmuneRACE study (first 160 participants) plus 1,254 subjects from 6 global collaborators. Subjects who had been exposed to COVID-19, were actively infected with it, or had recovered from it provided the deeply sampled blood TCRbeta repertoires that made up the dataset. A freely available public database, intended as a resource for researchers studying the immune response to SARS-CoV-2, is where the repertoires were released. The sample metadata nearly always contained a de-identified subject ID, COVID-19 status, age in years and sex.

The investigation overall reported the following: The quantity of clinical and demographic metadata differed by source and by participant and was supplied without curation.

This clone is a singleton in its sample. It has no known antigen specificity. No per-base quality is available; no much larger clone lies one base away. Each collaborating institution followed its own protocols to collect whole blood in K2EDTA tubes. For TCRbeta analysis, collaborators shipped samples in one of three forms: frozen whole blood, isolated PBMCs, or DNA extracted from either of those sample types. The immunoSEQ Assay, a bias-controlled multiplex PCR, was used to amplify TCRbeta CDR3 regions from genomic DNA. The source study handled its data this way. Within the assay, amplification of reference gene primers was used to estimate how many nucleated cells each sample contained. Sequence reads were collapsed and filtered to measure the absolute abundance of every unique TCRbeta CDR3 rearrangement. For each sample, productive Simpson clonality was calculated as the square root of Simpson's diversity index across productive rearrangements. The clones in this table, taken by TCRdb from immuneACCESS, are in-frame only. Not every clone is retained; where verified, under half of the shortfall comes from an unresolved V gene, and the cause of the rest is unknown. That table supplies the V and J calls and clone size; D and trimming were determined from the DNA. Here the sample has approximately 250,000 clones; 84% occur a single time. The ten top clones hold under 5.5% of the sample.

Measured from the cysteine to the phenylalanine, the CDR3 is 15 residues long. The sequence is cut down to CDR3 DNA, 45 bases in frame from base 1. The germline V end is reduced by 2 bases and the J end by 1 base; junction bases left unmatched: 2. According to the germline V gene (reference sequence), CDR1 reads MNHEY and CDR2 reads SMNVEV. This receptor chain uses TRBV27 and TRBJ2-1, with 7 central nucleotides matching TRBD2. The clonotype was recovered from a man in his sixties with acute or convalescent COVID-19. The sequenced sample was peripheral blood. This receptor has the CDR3 CASSLAGASYNEQFF. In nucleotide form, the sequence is TGTGCCAGCAGTTTAGCGGGAGCTTCCTACAATGAGCAGTTCTTC.